This TCR beta chain was retrieved from a study of blood T cell repertoires in COVID-19. Study-level information: Samples of COVID-19 (acute and convalescent) were obtained from the United States, Italy and Spain. PBMCs, B-cell-depleted T cells, or T cells provided the cDNA or gDNA that made up the material.

Original analysis: By means of reference gene primer amplification, nucleated cell counts were estimated. Produced via immunoSEQ multiplex PCR; TCRdb's table is partial and in-frame only. V and J calls and clone size are copied from that table; D and trimming were computed from the DNA. This table holds about 140,000 clones, about 85% found once. The CDR3 has 15 residues. Trimming took 6 bases from V and 6 from J, leaving 19 bases between them. CDR1 and CDR2 (germline): MNHEY, SVGEGT. This rearrangement joins TRBV6-2 or TRBV6-3 to TRBJ2-3, with D uncertain. The receptor was derived from a human donor in a cohort sampled during active COVID-19. Sequenced: peripheral blood. CDR3 nucleotides: TGTGCCAGCAGCTCCGGGTCAATACGTGCGGATACGCAGTATTTT. Its translation: CASSSGSIRADTQYF.